The clone carrying this T cell receptor beta chain was detected many times. Authors of the study amplified TCR beta CDR3 regions from RNA transcripts. Carried out on the TCR CDR3, a first-round RT-PCR used the HTBI primer set. TCRdb reprocessed the multiplex PCR reads with MiXCR, giving one entry per CDR3 protein. The sample consists of about 480,000 distinct CDR3 sequences, around a quarter of them appearing once. The sample is drawn from a study of T cells in Graves' hyperthyroidism and ophthalmopathy. The V gene end was trimmed by 1 base and the J gene end by 4 bases; junction bases not matched to a gene: 8. The V gene's germline CDR1 is SGHVS and CDR2 FQNEAQ. The CDR3 is 16 amino acids.

Sequenced: blood. This chain links TRBV7-8 with TRBJ1-1, with 8 bases fitting TRBD1. This sequence was found in a woman in her 30s with Graves' ophthalmopathy. The CDR3 DNA sequence: TGTGCCAGCAGCTTAGAATCCGGACAGGGCGGCACTGAAGCTTTCTTT. As protein: CASSLESGQGGTEAFF.